The 16 T cell receptor beta chains in this list originate from one sample, sequenced in a study of blood T cell repertoires in COVID-19. Sequenced by immunoSEQ multiplex PCR; TCRdb stores in-frame clones only, minus some. The sample lists around 130,000 clones, about 85% seen once, with about 4.3% in the top ten. The sequenced material came from peripheral blood. These receptors all come from a human donor in a cohort sampled during active COVID-19.

This sequence joins TRBV2 and TRBJ1-2; perhaps TRBD1 as D (5 bases). The CDR3 is made up of 13 amino acids. Germline values: CDR1 SNHLY, CDR2 FYNNEI. V was pared by 5 bases and J by 6 bases, with 13 bases between. This chain's CDR3 is CASSPARDDGYTF. The CDR3 region has the DNA TGTGCCAGCAGTCCCGCCAGGGATGATGGCTACACCTTC.

This rearrangement joins TRBV24-1 to TRBJ2-1, with D possibly TRBD1 on 6 matching bases. V shed 1 base and J shed 4 bases, with 13 bases lying between them. The CDR3 length is 16 residues. In germline, CDR1 is KGHDR, CDR2 SFDVKD. The CDR3 is CATSDLGQGLYNEQFF. CDR3 sequence (DNA): TGTGCCACCAGTGATTTAGGGCAGGGGCTGTACAATGAGCAGTTCTTC.

The genes are TRBV6-1 and TRBJ2-7, with 9 positions matching TRBD1. The V gene's germline CDR1 is MNHNS and CDR2 SASEGT. CDR3 length: 16 amino acids. V shed 1 base and J 6 bases; nucleotides not matched to a gene: 10. CDR3: CASSEGEGQGRSEQYF. Here the CDR3 DNA reads TGTGCCAGCAGTGAAGGGGAGGGACAGGGCCGAAGCGAGCAGTACTTC.

This sequence joins TRBV5-8 and TRBJ2-5; 8 bases align to TRBD1. J gave up 6 bases and V 4 bases, and 8 bases lay outside the gene matches. CDR3 size: 14 residues. The germline gives CDR1 SGHTS, CDR2 YDEGEE. CDR3 bases: TGTGCCAGCAGCCAAGGACAGGGTATGAAGACCCAGTACTTC. This sequence encodes CASSQGQGMKTQYF.

This chain uses TRBV18 with TRBJ1-1, with a weak D call TRBD1 (5 bases). This CDR3 contains 14 residues. V lost 1 base, J lost 0 bases, and 6 bases lay in between. The germline V gene encodes CDR1 KGHSH and CDR2 LQKENI. The CDR3 region is CASSPQGLNTEAFF. In nucleotides, the CDR3 is TGTGCCAGCTCACCACAGGGGTTGAACACTGAAGCTTTCTTT.

This chain connects TRBV27 to TRBJ1-4, with TRBD1 matching 8 bases. V trimming: 6 bases; J trimming: 11 bases; junction bases outside the gene matches: 5. CDR1 is MNHEY, CDR2 SMNVEV, per germline (reference sequence). This CDR3 has 12 amino acids. The CDR3 loop is CASSQDRAKLFF. CDR3 sequence (DNA): TGTGCCAGCAGCCAGGACAGGGCCAAACTGTTTTTT.

CDR3 sequence reads: CASSFSETQYF. CDR3 nucleotide sequence: TGTGCCAGCAGTTTTTCTGAGACCCAGTACTTC. The chain recombines TRBV12-3 or TRBV12-4 with TRBJ2-5; D gene uncertain. The CDR3 is made up of 11 amino acids. V was clipped by 3 bases and J by 5 bases, with 4 bases between them.

V gene TRBV7-9 combines with J gene TRBJ2-2, with TRBD1 identical over 7 bases. CDR3 length: 14 amino acids. Germline V CDR1 and CDR2: SEHNR, FQNEAQ (reference sequence). Germline trimming cut 5 bases from V and 6 bases from J; bases unmatched to any gene: 6. The DNA for the CDR3 is TGTGCCAGCAGCCATCAGGGGGTCCCCGGGGAGCTGTTTTTT. Residues: CASSHQGVPGELFF.

CDR3 protein: CASTSVGGGGLGPQHF. Here the CDR3 DNA reads TGTGCCAGTACAAGTGTGGGGGGAGGTGGGTTAGGGCCCCAGCATTTT. The J gene is TRBJ1-5, the V gene TRBV19; perhaps TRBD1 as D (5 bases). This CDR3 is built from 16 residues. The V end was cut by 7 bases, the J end by 9 bases, with 25 bases between. Germline values: CDR1 LNHDA, CDR2 SQIVND (reference sequence).

This clone has a handful of counts. V is TRBV6-4 and J is TRBJ1-6; D remains ambiguous. Trimming took off 5 bases at V and 7 bases at J, with 15 bases between the two ends. The CDR3 length is 15 residues. From germline, CDR1 is MRHNA and CDR2 SNTAGT. CDR3 DNA: TGTGCCAGCAGTCAGGAAGGTCTGAGAAATTCACCCCTCCACTTT. It specifies CASSQEGLRNSPLHF.

This clone has just one count. For the CDR3, the DNA is TGTGCCAGCAGCTTAAGACCCACGGGGGAAACTGAAGCTTTCTTT. As protein: CASSLRPTGETEAFF. The chain links TRBV7-8 to TRBJ1-1, with TRBD1 as a possible D gene (5 bases). V dropped 2 bases and J dropped 5 bases, with 15 bases sitting between them. CDR1 is SGHVS and CDR2 is FQNEAQ in the germline V gene. This CDR3 has 15 residues.

V is TRBV7-2 and J is TRBJ2-3; 7 bases align to TRBD2. The CDR3 runs 13 residues. The V gene's germline CDR1 is SGHTA and CDR2 FQGNSA. J was trimmed by 2 bases and V by 8 bases; bases with no gene match: 4. As DNA, the CDR3 is TGTGCCAGCTGGGGGGGTAACACAGATACGCAGTATTTT. It specifies CASWGGNTDTQYF. The entire variable domain, with the rest obtained from reference TRBV7-2 and TRBJ2-3, is as follows: GAGVSQSPSNKVTEKGKDVELRCDPISGHTALYWYRQSLGQGLEFLIYFQGNSAPDKSGLPSDRFSAERTGGSVSTLTIQRTQQEDSAVYLCASWGGNTDTQYFGPGTRLTVL.

The chain has TRBV19 and TRBJ1-1, with no clear D. This CDR3 is built from 15 residues. The V gene's germline CDR1 is LNHDA and CDR2 SQIVND (reference sequence). Between the trimmed V and J ends, which lost 5 bases and 4 bases, there was a span of 17 bases. The CDR3 loop is CASSPDSGGGTEAFF. In DNA, the CDR3 is TGTGCCAGTAGTCCTGATTCGGGAGGAGGCACTGAAGCTTTCTTT.

With regard to this clone: In the same sample, other DNA sequences code for this CDR3. The V gene is TRBV5-1, the J gene TRBJ1-5, with unresolved D. The CDR3 consists of 16 residues. Germline V CDR1 and CDR2: SGHRS, YFSETQ. V lost 4 bases and J 0 bases, leaving 14 bases between the germline ends. The CDR3 DNA follows: TGCGCCAGCAGCCCCTTGGCGGGTGATAGCAATCAGCCCCAGCATTTT. Translated, it gives CASSPLAGDSNQPQHF.

Only a few counts were recorded for this clone. The chain employs TRBV19 and TRBJ2-3; 11 bases fit TRBD2. V lost 3 bases to trimming and J lost 4 bases; unmatched junction nucleotides: 9. Per germline, CDR1 LNHDA and CDR2 SQIVND (reference sequence). This CDR3 is built from 17 residues. In nucleotides, the CDR3 is TGTGCCAGTAGTATGTTGACTAGCGGGACGTCTGCAGATACGCAGTATTTT. Translation: CASSMLTSGTSADTQYF.

J is TRBJ2-7 and V is TRBV5-5; D is possibly TRBD2 (6 bases). The V end was cut by 2 bases, the J end by 7 bases, with 22 bases between. This CDR3 has 16 amino acids. Germline V gene lookup returns CDR1 SGHKS and CDR2 YYEKEE (reference sequence). The CDR3 loop reads CASSFLILTGRGEQYF. The CDR3 DNA is TGTGCCAGCAGCTTTCTTATTCTCACAGGCCGGGGGGAGCAGTACTTC.